These T cell receptor beta chains were read from a single sample in a study of post-analysis software for immune sequencing data. Using its own MiXCR run on the PCR reads, TCRdb lists one record per CDR3 protein. The sample carries some 690,000 distinct CDR3 sequences, about 60% recorded once. The sequencing sample was made of blood. The source is a girl between 2 and 10 years old with multiple sclerosis. CDR3s include the opening cysteine and the closing phenylalanine or tryptophan. The order of the fields is J gene, clone size, V gene, D gene, CDR3 protein, CDR3 DNA. The D gene is left open where the match is weak. Expanded clones get a size class; other rows say once, few or many, or leave the size out.

>TRBJ2-1|once|TRBV19|.
CASTSPGLYNEQFF
TGTGCCAGTACCTCCCCGGGGCTGTACAATGAGCAGTTCTTC
>TRBJ2-1|once|TRBV3-1|TRBD2
CASSQDPTSGGVSYNEQFF
TGTGCCAGCAGCCAAGACCCCACTAGCGGGGGGGTCTCCTACAATGAGCAGTTCTTC
>TRBJ2-1|.|TRBV5-1|TRBD2
CASSTEGLARVPNEQFF
TGCGCCAGCAGCACTGAAGGACTAGCTCGAGTTCCCAATGAGCAGTTCTTC
>TRBJ2-7|once|TRBV9|TRBD1
CASSEGTGYSYEQYF
TGTGCCAGCAGCGAGGGGACAGGGTACTCCTACGAGCAGTACTTC
>TRBJ2-5|.|TRBV5-5|.
CASSLELRGETQYF
TGTGCCAGCAGCTTGGAACTACGAGGGGAGACCCAGTACTTC
>TRBJ2-6|.|TRBV6-2/TRBV6-3|.
CASRDNIPGANVLTF
TGTGCCAGCAGGGATAATATCCCTGGGGCCAACGTCCTGACTTTC
>TRBJ2-1|.|TRBV5-1|.
CASSLGLVGITNYNEQFF
TGCGCCAGCAGCTTGGGGTTAGTCGGGATTACTAACTACAATGAGCAGTTCTTC
>TRBJ1-6|few|TRBV7-2|.
CASSSSDSNSPLHF
TGTGCCAGCAGCTCGAGTGACAGTAATTCACCCCTCCACTTT
>TRBJ2-4|.|TRBV15|TRBD2
CAPDREREVFTTKNIQYF
TGTGCCCCCGACCGGGAGCGGGAGGTCTTTACCACCAAAAACATTCAGTACTTC
>TRBJ1-1|.|TRBV29-1|.
CSVLPPGTEAFF
TGCAGCGTCTTGCCCCCGGGAACTGAAGCTTTCTTT
>TRBJ1-1|.|TRBV29-1|TRBD1
CSVEKQGAAFF
TGCAGCGTTGAAAAGCAGGGGGCAGCTTTCTTT
>TRBJ2-1|.|TRBV27|.
CASSVTGSNEQFF
TGTGCCAGCAGCGTCACAGGGTCCAATGAGCAGTTCTTC
>TRBJ2-7|.|TRBV5-5|.
CASSLMTSGEQYF
TGTGCCAGCAGCTTGATGACTTCTGGCGAGCAGTACTTC
>TRBJ2-3|.|TRBV6-1|.
CASSDGSDTDTQYF
TGTGCCAGCAGTGATGGATCGGACACAGATACGCAGTATTTT
>TRBJ2-5|.|TRBV9|TRBD1
CASSVGDRGAGRDEQYF
TGTGCCAGCAGCGTAGGAGACAGGGGAGCCGGTAGGGATGAGCAGTACTTC
>TRBJ1-2|.|TRBV18|TRBD1
CASSPPGQGLGYTF
TGTGCCAGCTCACCGCCGGGACAGGGATTAGGCTACACCTTC
>TRBJ2-7|.|TRBV12-3/TRBV12-4|.
CASSSPDTYEQYF
TGTGCCAGCAGTTCCCCGGATACCTACGAGCAGTACTTC
>TRBJ2-1|.|TRBV20-1|TRBD2
CSASDAGGANNEQFF
TGCAGTGCTAGTGACGCGGGAGGGGCCAACAATGAGCAGTTCTTC
>TRBJ2-1|.|TRBV3-1|TRBD2
CASSQVLAGNYNEQFF
TGTGCCAGCAGCCAAGTTTTAGCGGGGAACTACAATGAGCAGTTCTTC
>TRBJ2-7|.|TRBV21-1|.
CASPSPSGSGTQYF
TGTGCCAGCCCCAGTCCTAGCGGCTCGGGGACCCAGTACTTT
>TRBJ2-6|few|TRBV12-3/TRBV12-4|TRBD1
CASTGMRDREIVGANVLTF
TGTGCCAGCACGGGAATGCGGGACAGGGAAATAGTGGGGGCCAACGTCCTGACTTTC
>TRBJ1-2|.|TRBV25-1|TRBD1
CASSELGTGANYGYTF
TGTGCCAGCAGTGAACTGGGGACAGGGGCTAACTATGGCTACACCTTC
>TRBJ2-7|.|TRBV12-3/TRBV12-4|TRBD1
CASQQGAISYEQYF
TGTGCCAGCCAACAGGGGGCCATTTCCTACGAGCAGTACTTC
>TRBJ2-4|.|TRBV7-2|.
CASSLAGGPNIQYF
TGTGCCAGCAGCTTAGCGGGGGGGCCAAACATTCAGTACTTC
>TRBJ2-7|few|TRBV6-5|.
CASSYSTAGTRREQYF
TGTGCCAGCAGTTACTCAACTGCCGGAACGAGGCGGGAGCAGTACTTC
>TRBJ2-3|.|TRBV12-3/TRBV12-4|TRBD1
CASRTQGTDMQYF
TGTGCCAGCAGGACCCAGGGGACAGATATGCAGTATTTT
>TRBJ1-1|.|TRBV9|TRBD1
CASSVGTGVLNTEAFF
TGTGCCAGCAGCGTAGGTACAGGGGTCTTGAACACTGAAGCTTTCTTT
>TRBJ1-5|.|TRBV12-3/TRBV12-4|.
CASSLTGRGGLSNQPQHF
TGTGCCAGCAGTTTAACGGGACGGGGGGGGCTTAGCAATCAGCCCCAGCATTTT
>TRBJ1-3|.|TRBV7-2|.
CASSLAPTETVIYF
TGTGCCAGCAGCTTAGCGCCAACGGAAACAGTTATATATTTT
>TRBJ1-6|.|TRBV7-9|.
CASSSGPYNSPLHF
TGTGCCAGCAGCTCGGGTCCCTATAATTCACCCCTCCACTTT
>TRBJ2-5|.|TRBV5-1|.
CASSLTGRKETQYF
TGCGCCAGCAGCTTGACAGGGCGTAAGGAGACCCAGTACTTC